This section outlines one T cell receptor beta chain sequence together with its context. Its antigen remains unknown. These data belong to a study of T cell responses to AZD1222 COVID-19 vaccine. This CDR3 contains 14 residues. J lost 6 bases, V lost 5 bases, and 7 bases had no gene match. The germline gives CDR1 LNHDA, CDR2 SQIVND (reference sequence). Only in-frame clones appear in the TCRdb table, and some are missing; sequencing was by immunoSEQ multiplex PCR. The table lists 250,000 to 300,000 clones, around 92% of them singletons. Findings of the study overall: Baseline serology detected seropositivity in only six or seven AZD1222 recipients. Spike-specific TCR breadth and depth went up after people got two AZD1222 doses.

The source material was peripheral blood, sampled 28 days after the second AZD1222 dose. The genes are TRBV19 and TRBJ2-7, with TRBD1 identical over 10 bases. This TCR was recovered from an adult who received the AZD1222 COVID-19 vaccine. CDR3 residues: CASSFGTGAVEQYF. In DNA, the CDR3 is TGTGCCAGTAGTTTTGGGACAGGGGCCGTCGAGCAGTACTTC.